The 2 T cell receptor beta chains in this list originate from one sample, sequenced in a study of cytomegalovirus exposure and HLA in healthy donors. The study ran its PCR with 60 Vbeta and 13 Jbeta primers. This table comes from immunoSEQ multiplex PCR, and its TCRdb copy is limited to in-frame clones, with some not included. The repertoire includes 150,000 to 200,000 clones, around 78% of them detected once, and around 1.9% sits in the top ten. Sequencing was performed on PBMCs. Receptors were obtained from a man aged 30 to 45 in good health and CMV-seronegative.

CDR3 nucleotide sequence: TGTGCCAGCAGCTTAGAAGGACAGACCACTGAAGCTTTCTTT. It translates to CASSLEGQTTEAFF. The rearrangement links TRBV7-6 to TRBJ1-1; a weak D match, TRBD1 (6 bases). Germline-derived CDR1 and CDR2 are SGHVS and FNYEAQ. The CDR3 has 14 amino acids. The V end lost 1 base, the J end lost 4 bases, and 10 bases lay between the germline ends. Looking up the rest from reference TRBV7-6 and TRBJ1-1 gives the full variable domain: GAGVSQSPRYKVTKRGQDVALRCDPISGHVSLYWYRQALGQGPEFLTYFNYEAQQDKSGLPNDRFSAERPEGSISTLTIQRTEQRDSAMYRCASSLEGQTTEAFFGQGTRLTVV.

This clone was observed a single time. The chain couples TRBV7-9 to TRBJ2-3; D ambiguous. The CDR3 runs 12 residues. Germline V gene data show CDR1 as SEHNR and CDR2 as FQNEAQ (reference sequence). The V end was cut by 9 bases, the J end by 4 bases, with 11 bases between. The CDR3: CASVPVPDTQYF. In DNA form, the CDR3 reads TGTGCCAGTGTTCCCGTCCCAGATACGCAGTATTTT.